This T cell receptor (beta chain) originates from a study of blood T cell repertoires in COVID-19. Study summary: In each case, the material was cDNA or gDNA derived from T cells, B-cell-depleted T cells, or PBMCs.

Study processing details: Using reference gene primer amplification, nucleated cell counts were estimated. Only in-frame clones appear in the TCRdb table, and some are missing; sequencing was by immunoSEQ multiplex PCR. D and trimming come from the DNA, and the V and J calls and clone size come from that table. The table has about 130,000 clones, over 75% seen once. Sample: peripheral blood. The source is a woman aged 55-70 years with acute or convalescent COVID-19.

In nucleotides, the CDR3 is TGTGCCAGCAGCGTAGGACCCCGCGGCGAAGAGACCCAGTACTTC. Translated: CASSVGPRGEETQYF. The V call is TRBV9, the J call TRBJ2-5; D ambiguous. CDR1 is SGDLS and CDR2 is YYNGEE in the germline V gene. With 0 bases removed from V and 3 bases from J, the gap between germline ends came to 12 bases. The CDR3 runs to 15 residues.